A selection of T cell receptor beta chains follows, all from one sample in a study of blood T cell dynamics during melanoma immunotherapy. Profiled with immunoSEQ multiplex PCR; TCRdb holds only in-frame clones, not every one. The table lists about 10,000 clones, about 88% of them singletons. Material: blood, obtained from a patient treated with checkpoint blockade. The receptor set was obtained from a human donor with melanoma. CDR3s include the opening cysteine and the closing phenylalanine or tryptophan. Each record gives: clone size, V gene, J gene, CDR3 length, D gene, CDR3 protein, CDR3 DNA. A D gene is named only where the DNA matches it firmly. Size values are once, few and many counts, or a class for expanded clones, and some rows have none.

.	TRBV18	TRBJ1-4	14	.	CASSQGATNEKLFF	TGTGCCAGCTCACAAGGGGCAACTAATGAAAAACTGTTTTTT
.	TRBV5-1	TRBJ2-2	17	.	CASSLGRLALFTGELFF	TGCGCCAGCAGCTTAGGCAGGTTGGCTCTCTTTACCGGGGAGCTGTTTTTT
once	TRBV28	TRBJ1-2	12	.	CASSLWKYGYTF	TGTGCCAGCAGTTTGTGGAAGTATGGCTACACCTTC
.	TRBV5-1	TRBJ2-7	17	.	CASSLSLLTAGSGEQYF	TGCGCCAGCAGCTTGTCGTTATTGACGGCCGGGTCCGGCGAGCAGTACTTC
.	TRBV7-6	TRBJ1-4	14	TRBD1	CASSFGTVNEKLFF	TGTGCCAGCAGCTTTGGGACAGTTAATGAAAAACTGTTTTTT
.	TRBV28	TRBJ1-2	13	.	CASSSGTNYGYTF	TGTGCCAGCAGTTCGGGCACCAACTATGGCTACACCTTC
.	TRBV18	TRBJ1-5	15	.	CASSPSGRGNQPQHF	TGTGCCAGCTCACCCTCGGGACGGGGAAATCAGCCCCAGCATTTT
.	TRBV9	TRBJ2-7	15	.	CASSPSPMVAREQYF	TGTGCCAGCAGCCCTAGTCCCATGGTTGCGAGGGAGCAGTACTTC
.	TRBV7-6	TRBJ2-6	18	.	CASSLSPYLRSGANVLTF	TGTGCCAGCAGCTTATCCCCATACCTCCGCTCTGGGGCCAACGTCCTGACTTTC
.	TRBV28	TRBJ1-5	14	TRBD1	CASRTGGTGQPQHF	TGTGCCAGCAGGACAGGGGGAACAGGACAGCCCCAGCATTTT
.	TRBV6-5	TRBJ1-2	16	.	CASSYSILGGARGYTF	TGTGCCAGCAGTTACTCAATTTTAGGCGGGGCTCGTGGCTACACCTTC
.	TRBV5-1	TRBJ1-4	15	.	CASSLMGGTNEKLFF	TGCGCCAGCAGCTTGATGGGGGGTACTAATGAAAAACTGTTTTTT
.	TRBV7-6	TRBJ1-4	16	TRBD1	CASSLSPGQGDEKLFF	TGTGCCAGCAGTCTTTCACCGGGACAGGGAGATGAAAAACTGTTTTTT
.	TRBV29-1	TRBJ2-2	14	.	CSVGTQRGTGELFF	TGCAGCGTTGGGACTCAAAGGGGCACCGGGGAGCTGTTTTTT
.	TRBV7-2	TRBJ1-1	13	TRBD1	CASSPSRQGIAFF	TGTGCCAGCAGTCCTAGCCGACAGGGAATAGCTTTCTTT
few	TRBV19	TRBJ2-5	16	.	CASSIGGGGRQETQYF	TGTGCCAGTAGTATAGGAGGGGGGGGGCGTCAAGAGACCCAGTACTTC
.	TRBV19	TRBJ1-2	17	TRBD1	CASSITRSGGLNYGYTF	TGTGCCAGTAGTATAACCCGTTCAGGGGGCCTAAACTATGGCTACACCTTC
.	TRBV11-2	TRBJ2-7	14	.	CASSLAGSSYEQYF	TGTGCCAGCAGCTTAGCGGGGTCCTCCTACGAGCAGTACTTC
.	TRBV27	TRBJ1-1	13	TRBD1	CASSPRGRTEAFF	TGTGCCAGCAGCCCCAGGGGGCGAACTGAAGCTTTCTTT
once	TRBV21-1	TRBJ2-7	16	.	CASSKGEAPPHYEQYF	TGTGCCAGCAGCAAAGGAGAGGCACCACCCCACTACGAGCAGTACTTC
.	TRBV7-9	TRBJ2-3	13	.	CASSPNAGDTQYF	TGTGCCAGCAGCCCTAATGCCGGGGATACGCAGTATTTT
.	TRBV10-1	TRBJ2-5	12	.	CASSGDPETQYF	TGCGCCAGCAGTGGGGACCCTGAGACCCAGTACTTC
.	TRBV2	TRBJ1-1	14	TRBD1	CASSDGTANTEAFF	TGTGCCAGCAGTGACGGGACAGCGAACACTGAAGCTTTCTTT
.	TRBV27	TRBJ2-7	15	TRBD1	CASRAPGQGNHEQYF	TGTGCCAGCAGAGCCCCGGGACAGGGAAACCACGAGCAGTACTTC
.	TRBV7-9	TRBJ1-1	13	.	CASSLGSFEVAFF	TGTGCCAGCAGCTTAGGATCCTTTGAGGTAGCTTTCTTT
few	TRBV2	TRBJ1-6	14	TRBD1	CASRPGQAGSPLHF	TGTGCCAGCAGGCCGGGACAGGCGGGTTCACCCCTCCACTTT
.	TRBV11-3	TRBJ2-1	15	TRBD2	CASSFTSGSYNEQFF	TGTGCCAGCAGCTTCACTAGCGGCTCCTACAATGAGCAGTTCTTC
.	TRBV6-5	TRBJ2-7	14	.	CASSYPMFSYEQYF	TGTGCCAGCAGTTACCCAATGTTCAGCTACGAGCAGTACTTC
.	TRBV5-4	TRBJ2-1	14	TRBD2	CASSPRLAENEQFF	TGTGCCAGCAGCCCCAGACTAGCGGAGAATGAGCAGTTCTTC
.	TRBV9	TRBJ1-3	14	.	CASSPRVSGNTIYF	TGTGCCAGCAGCCCGAGGGTCTCTGGAAACACCATATATTTT
.	TRBV2	TRBJ1-4	14	.	CASSVRRRSEKLFF	TGTGCCAGCAGTGTACGCAGGAGGAGTGAAAAACTGTTTTTT
.	TRBV10-1	TRBJ2-2	13	.	CASSQDLIGELFF	TGCGCCAGCAGCCAGGACCTGATCGGGGAGCTGTTTTTT
.	TRBV7-8	TRBJ1-2	15	TRBD1	CASSPHGQGGDGYTF	TGTGCCAGCAGCCCCCACGGACAGGGAGGGGATGGCTACACCTTC
.	TRBV6-1	TRBJ1-1	14	.	CASTRLTGNTEAFF	TGTGCCAGCACGAGACTTACAGGAAACACTGAAGCTTTCTTT
.	TRBV2	TRBJ2-7	13	.	CASSVTHSYEQYF	TGTGCCAGCAGTGTCACTCACTCCTACGAGCAGTACTTC
.	TRBV2	TRBJ1-2	13	.	CASSDRGFGGYTF	TGTGCCAGCAGTGACAGGGGCTTCGGGGGCTACACCTTC
once	TRBV5-4	TRBJ2-3	15	.	CASSLPGLGTDTQYF	TGTGCCAGCAGCTTGCCGGGGCTGGGGACAGATACGCAGTATTTT
few	TRBV2	TRBJ1-1	10	.	CASSFSGAFF	TGTGCCAGCAGTTTTTCTGGAGCTTTCTTT
.	TRBV11-3	TRBJ2-4	15	TRBD1	CASSPGQGYGNIQYF	TGTGCCAGCAGCCCCGGACAGGGGTACGGAAACATTCAGTACTTC
.	TRBV29-1	TRBJ1-2	13	.	CSVADLGGYGYTF	TGCAGCGTTGCTGACTTGGGGGGCTATGGCTACACCTTC
.	TRBV2	TRBJ1-2	15	TRBD1	CASSSPRGGDYGYTF	TGTGCCAGCAGTTCGCCCAGGGGGGGGGACTATGGCTACACCTTC
.	TRBV6-5	TRBJ1-1	14	.	CASSYLRGHTEAFF	TGTGCCAGCAGTTACCTCCGGGGACACACTGAAGCTTTCTTT
.	TRBV11-2	TRBJ2-7	14	TRBD1	CASSLTRGLDEQYF	TGTGCCAGCAGCTTAACGAGGGGGCTCGACGAGCAGTACTTC
.	TRBV7-8	TRBJ2-7	13	.	CASSLSGSYEQYF	TGTGCCAGCAGCTTATCAGGATCCTACGAGCAGTACTTC
.	TRBV6-6	TRBJ2-5	14	.	CASSYGGVQETQYF	TGTGCCAGCAGTTACGGCGGGGTCCAAGAGACCCAGTACTTC
.	TRBV19	TRBJ1-2	13	.	CASLQTENYGYTF	TGTGCCAGTTTGCAGACAGAGAACTATGGCTACACCTTC
.	TRBV19	TRBJ2-7	15	TRBD1	CASSPMTGGSYEQYF	TGTGCCAGTAGTCCTATGACAGGGGGCTCCTACGAGCAGTACTTC
.	TRBV7-6	TRBJ2-3	15	.	CASSLKVLRTDTQYF	TGTGCCAGCAGCTTAAAAGTTCTCAGGACAGATACGCAGTATTTT
.	TRBV28	TRBJ2-1	15	TRBD2	CASSLMAGGLWEQFF	TGTGCCAGCAGTTTAATGGCGGGGGGTTTATGGGAGCAGTTCTTC
.	TRBV25-1	TRBJ1-2	15	TRBD1	CASSDSQRGPVGYTF	TGTGCCAGCAGTGACTCACAGAGGGGGCCAGTCGGCTACACCTTC
.	TRBV11-2	TRBJ2-3	14	.	CASSLDRVTDTQYF	TGTGCCAGCAGCTTAGATCGCGTCACAGATACGCAGTATTTT
.	TRBV5-4	TRBJ2-2	14	.	CASSWGLSTGELFF	TGTGCCAGCAGCTGGGGACTTTCCACCGGGGAGCTGTTTTTT
.	TRBV10-2	TRBJ1-2	16	TRBD1	CASSESIGTGSSGYTF	TGCGCCAGCAGTGAGTCGATTGGGACAGGGAGTTCAGGCTACACCTTC